Below, 5 T cell receptor beta chains from the same sample are listed, as sequenced in a study of blood T cells in healthy people across ages. PCR was performed a second time for about 6 to 11 cycles using a sample-barcoded 5' primer and a J-beta primer mix. TCRdb reprocessed the 5' RACE reads with MiXCR, giving one entry per CDR3 protein. Here the sample spans 550,000 to 750,000 distinct CDR3 sequences, around 21% being singletons. Sequencing input: blood. The receptors here all came from a man in his 70s in good health.

This clonotype was counted only a few times. The J gene is TRBJ2-2, the V gene TRBV7-3, with D hard to call. The CDR3 length is 14 residues. Trimming removed 4 bases at V and 0 bases at J, with 6 bases between. Germline CDR1 is SGHTA and CDR2 is FQGTGA. The CDR3 coding sequence is TGTGCCAGCAGCTACGGACCGAACACCGGGGAGCTGTTTTTT. This gives the protein CASSYGPNTGELFF.

This CDR3 is CARGCWGQACRETQYF. CDR3 DNA sequence: TGCGCCAGGGGATGTTGGGGCCAAGCGTGTCGGGAGACCCAGTACTTC. This chain joins TRBV4-1 and TRBJ2-5; D may be TRBD1 (5 bases). Germline V gives CDR1 MGHRA, CDR2 YSYEKL. This CDR3 contains 16 residues. The V end was cut by 9 bases, the J end by 5 bases, with 25 bases between.

This clonotype was seen a few times. A junction end diverges from the germline sequence, so it may reflect a read error. Here the CDR3 DNA reads TGCGCTAGCAGCTTCCGGACAGGGGATTCACCCCTCCACTTT. This translates into CASSFRTGDSPLHF. The J gene is TRBJ1-6, the V gene TRBV5-1; 9 positions match TRBD1. Per germline, CDR1 SGHRS and CDR2 YFSETQ. The CDR3 is made up of 14 amino acids.

This clonotype turned up a few times. The rearrangement joins TRBV7-2 to TRBJ1-2, with 9 bases matching TRBD1. The CDR3 is 14 amino acids. The junction had 4 bases not matched to a gene; V was cut back by 1 base and J by 7 bases. Germline CDR1 and CDR2: SGHTA and FQGNSA. The CDR3 DNA follows: TGTGCCAGCAGCTTAGGGGACAGGGTTTTTGGCTACACCTTC. This gives the protein CASSLGDRVFGYTF.

J is TRBJ2-1 and V is TRBV20-1; TRBD2 matches at 11 bases. Matching the DNA end better, TRBJ2-7 makes the J call doubtful. This CDR3 spans 13 amino acids. The germline gives CDR1 DFQATT, CDR2 SNEGSKA (reference sequence). The CDR3 DNA reads TGCAGTGCTAGCGTACTAGCGGGAGTCGAGCAGTACTTC. Its protein product is CSASVLAGVEQYF.